The 21 T cell receptor beta chains listed next were all sequenced from one sample in a study of CD8 T cells in Susac syndrome (dated by TCRdb to between 2018 and 2020). Libraries were built with the immunoSEQ multiplex PCR assay. RNA was extracted using the RNeasy kit, and about 0.5 to 1 ug of the RNA was reverse transcribed with random hexamers. TCRdb trimmed public reads at Q25 via fastp, called clones via MiXCR and kept in-frame beta chains. When rows share a CDR3 protein, they turn into one entry using the most common DNA and genes. Across this sample there are about 180,000 distinct CDR3 sequences, with 90% to 95% seen only once. 0.12% of the sample is held by the ten biggest clonotypes. The sample taken for sequencing was CD4+ T cells from PBMCs. The source of these receptors is a human donor with Susac syndrome.

J is TRBJ2-1 and V is TRBV20-1, with TRBD2 matching over 11 bases. The germline V gene has CDR1 DFQATT and CDR2 SNEGSKA (reference sequence). The ends lost 3 bases at V and 4 bases at J; junction bases unmatched: 8. There are 16 residues in the CDR3. In nucleotides, the CDR3 is TGCAGTGCTAGCCCCGGGACTAGCGGAAAATACAATGAGCAGTTCTTC. Protein sequence: CSASPGTSGKYNEQFF.

The chain employs TRBV2 and TRBJ1-4; possible D gene TRBD1, 6 bases. V was cut by 3 bases and J by 3 bases, with 14 bases left in between. This CDR3 spans 16 amino acids. Germline values: CDR1 SNHLY, CDR2 FYNNEI. The CDR3: CASSERGGTPNEKLFF. The CDR3 DNA is TGTGCCAGCAGTGAGAGGGGCGGGACACCTAATGAAAAACTGTTTTTT.

V gene TRBV6-1 combines with J gene TRBJ1-2, with TRBD1 identical over 7 bases. This CDR3 region has 14 residues. Germline V gene lookup returns CDR1 MNHNS and CDR2 SASEGT. With V trimmed by 5 bases and J by 3 bases, 6 bases remained unmatched. DNA of the CDR3: TGTGCCAGCAGTCGAGACAGGGCGGACTATGGCTACACCTTC. Amino acids: CASSRDRADYGYTF.

The rearrangement uses TRBV2 and TRBJ1-6; the D gene is possibly TRBD1 (5 bases). CDR1 and CDR2 (germline): SNHLY, FYNNEI. Trimming took 1 base from V and 9 from J, leaving 10 bases between them. The CDR3 has 14 amino acids. In nucleotides, the CDR3 is TGTGCCAGCAGTGAAGTACAGGAGAGTTCACCCCTCCACTTT. Its translation: CASSEVQESSPLHF.

The gene calls are TRBV6-2 or TRBV6-3 and TRBJ2-7, with 10 bases lining up with TRBD2. V lost 6 bases to trimming and J lost 3 bases; unmatched junction nucleotides: 5. The CDR3 length is 14 residues. CDR1 and CDR2 from the germline V gene are MNHEY and SVGEGT. In nucleotides, the CDR3 is TGTGCCAGCAGGGCTAGCGGGGGACACTACGAGCAGTACTTC. The encoded protein is CASRASGGHYEQYF.

This clonotype was picked up a small number of times. The rearrangement joins TRBV6-2 or TRBV6-3 to TRBJ1-1; possibly TRBD1 for D (5 bases). The CDR3 contains 16 residues. Between the trimmed V and J ends, which lost 0 bases and 0 bases, there was a span of 11 bases. Germline V gene sequence: CDR1 MNHEY, CDR2 SVGEGT. The CDR3 sequence: CASSYSPPGMNTEAFF. The CDR3 DNA reads as TGTGCCAGCAGTTACTCGCCCCCAGGGATGAACACTGAAGCTTTCTTT.

CDR3 coding DNA: TGCAGTGCTAGCAAACAGGGTAAACCTGAAGCTTTCTTT. Its translation: CSASKQGKPEAFF. The V call is TRBV20-1, the J call TRBJ1-1; a possible D gene is TRBD1 (6 bases). Trimming removed 3 bases at V and 6 bases at J, with 14 bases between. CDR3 length: 13 amino acids. CDR1 is DFQATT, CDR2 SNEGSKA, per germline (reference sequence).

The chain couples TRBV7-2 to TRBJ2-1, with TRBD1 identical over 7 bases. The germline V gene encodes CDR1 SGHTA and CDR2 FQGNSA. CDR3 length: 12 residues. J was trimmed by 8 bases and V by 11 bases; bases with no gene match: 9. The CDR3 spells CAVRQGLDEQFF. In DNA form, the CDR3 reads TGTGCCGTAAGACAGGGATTGGATGAGCAGTTCTTC.

In DNA form, the CDR3 reads TGTGCCAGCAGCCCAGGGCCAGCTTCTACCGGGGAGCTGTTTTTT. This translates into CASSPGPASTGELFF. This sequence joins TRBV9 and TRBJ2-2; possibly TRBD1 for D (5 bases). CDR3 size: 15 residues. The V gene's germline CDR1 is SGDLS and CDR2 YYNGEE. Trimming took off 4 bases at V and 5 bases at J, with 15 bases between the two ends.

The CDR3 protein is CASSFRFQGGGTEAFF. For the CDR3, the DNA is TGTGCCAGCAGTTTTAGGTTCCAGGGCGGAGGGACTGAAGCTTTCTTT. V gene TRBV7-2 combines with J gene TRBJ1-1, with TRBD1 as a possible D gene (5 bases). V shed 6 bases and J shed 5 bases, with 22 bases lying between them. The length of the CDR3 is 16 residues. Per germline, CDR1 SGHTA and CDR2 FQGNSA.

J is TRBJ2-7 and V is TRBV25-1; TRBD1 is a possible D gene (6 bases). Germline V gene data show CDR1 as MGHDK and CDR2 as SYGVNS. This CDR3 is 15 amino acids long. The germline V and J ends were trimmed by 6 bases and 3 bases, with 18 bases remaining between them. The CDR3 reads CASSKQGQSRYEQYF. DNA for the CDR3: TGTGCCAGCAGCAAACAGGGTCAGTCTCGCTACGAGCAGTACTTC.

The V and J genes are TRBV5-1 and TRBJ2-5; 9 bases align to TRBD2. This CDR3 is 14 amino acids long. V trimming: 3 bases; J trimming: 5 bases; junction bases outside the gene matches: 5. In germline, CDR1 is SGHRS, CDR2 YFSETQ. DNA of the CDR3: TGCGCCAGCAGCTCGACTAGCGGATGGGAGACCCAGTACTTC. Translated: CASSSTSGWETQYF.

V usage is TRBV21-1 and J usage is TRBJ2-1; the tabulated D call, TRBD2, remains unverified against the DNA. TRBV21-1 has pseudogene status. CDR3 length: 21 residues. The CDR3 sequence is CASSKAGTSGGRRSSYNEQFF. CDR3 DNA: TGTGCCAGCAGCAAAGCGGGGACTAGCGGGGGGCGCCGCTCCTCCTACAATGAGCAGTTCTTC.

The genes are TRBV11-1 and TRBJ2-5; TRBD1 matches 10 bases. The CDR3 has 16 residues. The junction had 10 bases not matched to a gene; V was cut back by 4 bases and J by 5 bases. Per the germline V gene, CDR1 is SGHAT and CDR2 is FQDESV (reference sequence). This chain's CDR3 is CASSSFRDRGLETQYF. The CDR3, as DNA: TGTGCCAGCAGCTCGTTCCGGGACAGGGGATTGGAGACCCAGTACTTC.

This chain joins TRBV10-3 and TRBJ2-5; D is unclear. Trimming pared 2 bases from V and 5 bases from J, leaving 6 bases between. The CDR3 is made up of 12 amino acids. Germline values: CDR1 ENHRY, CDR2 SYGVKD. The CDR3 loop is CAISETAETQYF. The CDR3 nucleotides are TGTGCCATCAGTGAGACGGCGGAGACCCAGTACTTC.

The V gene is TRBV11-2, the J gene TRBJ2-1; D possibly uses TRBD1 or TRBD2 (6 bases each). There are 16 residues in the CDR3. V was shortened by 5 bases and J by 2 bases, with 16 bases between the two germline ends. Germline V gene lookup returns CDR1 SGHAT and CDR2 FQNNGV. The chain's CDR3 is CASSRVRGRAYNEQFF. The CDR3 region has the DNA TGTGCCAGCAGCCGCGTCCGGGGGCGCGCCTACAATGAGCAGTTCTTC.

The chain has TRBV5-1 and TRBJ2-5; a weak D match, TRBD2 (6 bases). This CDR3 region has 13 residues. Germline V gene sequence: CDR1 SGHRS, CDR2 YFSETQ. Trimming pared 3 bases from V and 3 bases from J, leaving 9 bases between. The CDR3 sequence is CASSSLAEETQYF. The CDR3 DNA is TGCGCCAGCAGCTCCTTAGCGGAAGAGACCCAGTACTTC.

This chain joins TRBV5-1 and TRBJ2-4, with D unclear. With 0 bases removed from V and 6 bases from J, the gap between germline ends came to 7 bases. In germline, CDR1 is SGHRS, CDR2 YFSETQ. The CDR3 is made up of 13 amino acids. DNA for the CDR3: TGCGCCAGCAGCTTGGAGGCGACAAACATTCAGTACTTC. Translating it yields CASSLEATNIQYF. Supplemented by reference TRBV5-1 and TRBJ2-4, the full variable domain reads KAGVTQTPRYLIKTRGQQVTLSCSPISGHRSVSWYQQTPGQGLQFLFEYFSETQRNKGNFPGRFSGRQFSNSRSEMNVSTLELGDSALYLCASSLEATNIQYFGAGTRLSVL.

This chain joins TRBV6-5 and TRBJ2-2; a weak D match, TRBD1 (5 bases). Germline CDR1 reads MNHEY; CDR2 reads SVGAGI. This CDR3 region has 15 residues. V was pared by 6 bases and J by 4 bases, with 15 bases between. CDR3 DNA: TGTGCCAGCAGCACGCAAGGGGCCGTCACCGGGGAGCTGTTTTTT. Protein product: CASSTQGAVTGELFF.

This rearrangement joins TRBV6-1 to TRBJ2-6; TRBD2 agrees at 7 bases. Losses at the gene ends were 7 bases for V and 1 base for J; bases not matched to a gene: 16. Germline CDR1 and CDR2: MNHNS and SASEGT. The CDR3 runs to 19 residues. The CDR3 DNA is TGTGCCAGCACGGCCTTTGCTGGTTGGGGGGGGTCTGGGGCCAACGTCCTGACTTTC. Amino acid sequence: CASTAFAGWGGSGANVLTF.

CDR3 in amino acids: CASSPTDRSNQPQHF. Here the CDR3 DNA reads TGCGCCAGCAGCCCTACCGACAGAAGCAATCAGCCCCAGCATTTT. The V call is TRBV4-1, the J call TRBJ1-5, with D perhaps matching TRBD1 (5 bases). The CDR3 runs 15 residues. Per germline, CDR1 MGHRA and CDR2 YSYEKL. With 4 bases removed from V and 1 base from J, the gap between germline ends came to 11 bases.